The 7 T cell receptor beta chains given below trace back to one sample, sequenced in a study of T-cell reconstitution after alpha-beta-depleted transplantation in children. Unique molecular identifiers were built into the TCRbeta library. TCRdb called the PCR reads again in MiXCR, with one record for every CDR3 protein. The sample contains hundreds of thousands of distinct CDR3 sequences, 15% to 20% of which appear only once. The input for sequencing was PBMCs, mostly from graft donor cells, taken 360 days after TCRalphabeta/CD19-depleted stem cell transplant. These receptors were taken from a boy less than two years old who had a stem cell transplant for Wiskott-Aldrich syndrome, so the T cells may come from the graft donor.

The chain couples TRBV24-1 to TRBJ2-1; 12 bases line up with TRBD2. The CDR3 has 16 amino acids. The junction had 5 bases not matched to a gene; V was cut back by 3 bases and J by 6 bases. Germline V lookup: CDR1 KGHDR, CDR2 SFDVKD. Here the CDR3 DNA reads TGTGCCACCAGTGATATGTCTAGCGGGAGGGTCAATGAGCAGTTCTTC. It translates to CATSDMSSGRVNEQFF.

The chain recombines TRBV25-1 with TRBJ2-4; maybe TRBD1 (7 bases). This CDR3 comprises 13 residues. The V end lost 7 bases, the J end lost 7 bases, and 14 bases lay between the germline ends. Germline-derived CDR1 and CDR2 are MGHDK and SYGVNS. CDR3 bases: TGTGCCAGCAAAGACAGGGAGGTGAACATTCAGTACTTC. Its protein product is CASKDREVNIQYF.

Only a few counts were recorded for this clonotype. The V and J genes are TRBV20-1 and TRBJ2-3; D ambiguous. This CDR3 spans 12 amino acids. The germline gives CDR1 DFQATT, CDR2 SNEGSKA (reference sequence). The V end lost 5 bases, the J end lost 0 bases, and 6 bases lay between the germline ends. CDR3 in amino acids: CSARKSTDTQYF. The CDR3 DNA follows: TGCAGTGCTCGGAAGAGCACAGATACGCAGTATTTT.

This clonotype came up a few times. The chain couples TRBV20-1 to TRBJ2-1; 8 positions agree with TRBD2. The germline gives CDR1 DFQATT, CDR2 SNEGSKA (reference sequence). The CDR3 is 12 residues long. V was clipped by 8 bases and J by 7 bases; unmatched bases: 7. The CDR3 region is CSPLAGRNEQFF. CDR3 nucleotide sequence: TGCAGTCCTTTAGCGGGACGAAATGAGCAGTTCTTC.

A few counts support this clonotype. The rearrangement joins TRBV12-3 or TRBV12-4 to TRBJ2-1, with 11 bases identical to TRBD2. V dropped 2 bases and J dropped 7; count of bases not matched to a gene: 4. CDR3 length: 15 amino acids. This chain's CDR3 is CASSLPGLAGNEQFF. For the CDR3, the DNA is TGTGCCAGCAGTTTACCCGGACTAGCGGGTAATGAGCAGTTCTTC.

This clonotype has only a few counts. This rearrangement joins TRBV20-1 to TRBJ2-1, with TRBD2 matching over 8 bases. V trimming: 3 bases; J trimming: 8 bases; junction bases outside the gene matches: 6. This CDR3 region has 13 residues. The germline V gene has CDR1 DFQATT and CDR2 SNEGSKA (reference sequence). CDR3: CSARGLVRHEQFF. The CDR3 coding sequence is TGCAGTGCTAGGGGACTAGTGAGGCATGAGCAGTTCTTC.

The J gene is TRBJ2-5, the V gene TRBV9; possible D gene TRBD1, 6 bases. The CDR3 runs to 16 residues. V was cut by 4 bases and J by 5 bases, with 21 bases left in between. Germline CDR1 and CDR2: SGDLS and YYNGEE. CDR3 coding DNA: TGTGCCAGCAGCCCTAGAGGGTACAGGGCGCGGGAGACCCAGTACTTC. This codes for CASSPRGYRARETQYF.